This passage covers 3 T cell receptor beta chains from one sample sequenced in a study of blood T cell repertoires in COVID-19 (dated by TCRdb to about 2020). Library method: the immunoSEQ multiplex PCR assay. In its TCRdb copy, this immuneACCESS table keeps in-frame sequences only and misses some clones. Where compared with another copy, unresolved V genes explain less than half of these, and the others have no known cause. This sample comprises about 350,000 clones, almost 90% of them detected only once. Approximately 1% of the sample rests with the top ten. Sequenced sample: PBMCs or T cells enriched from blood (not recorded which). All receptors come from a woman aged 25 to 39 who had been exposed to COVID-19.

V usage is TRBV2 and J usage is TRBJ1-2; 8 positions match TRBD1. The CDR3 totals 12 residues. V was clipped by 7 bases and J by 6 bases; unmatched bases: 4. Germline lookup yields CDR1 SNHLY and CDR2 FYNNEI. In DNA, the CDR3 is TGTGCCAGCACCCAGGGGGCGGATGGCTACACCTTC. Translation: CASTQGADGYTF.

This chain connects TRBV7-9 to TRBJ1-1; D is ambiguous. The CDR3 has 8 amino acids. The V gene lost 10 bases and the J gene lost 11 bases, with 8 bases spanning the gap. Per the germline V gene, CDR1 is SEHNR and CDR2 is FQNEAQ (reference sequence). CDR3 DNA sequence: TGTGCCACACCCGGGGCTTTCTTT. It translates to CATPGAFF.

The chain joins TRBV28 to TRBJ1-5; no definite D call. Deletions cut 0 bases from V and 0 bases from J, with 6 bases between. The CDR3 totals 15 residues. Germline lookup yields CDR1 MDHEN and CDR2 SYDVKM. The CDR3 sequence is CASSLWAVSNQPQHF. For the CDR3, the DNA is TGTGCCAGCAGTTTATGGGCAGTTAGCAATCAGCCCCAGCATTTT.